Following are 6 T cell receptor beta chains from one sample sequenced in a study (dated by TCRdb to between 2015 and 2017). Cells that were CD4+CD25+CD127-/low were the ones isolated as Tregs. Receptors were amplified or captured by 5' RACE. Sequenced using an Illumina MiSeq. Using fastp trimming at Q25 and MiXCR clonotype assembly, TCRdb reanalyzed the public sequencing data and kept in-frame beta chains. Records with the same CDR3 protein are collapsed into one entry carrying the most frequent genes and DNA. The sample table shows about 43,000 distinct CDR3 sequences, and roughly 20% are seen once. Of the sample, roughly 4.5% is held by the ten largest clones. The sequenced material came from Tregs sorted from a lymph node. These receptors originate from a female donor with breast cancer.

J is TRBJ2-2 and V is TRBV5-1, with D possibly TRBD1 on 6 matching bases. In germline, CDR1 is SGHRS, CDR2 YFSETQ. This CDR3 contains 15 residues. Between the trimmed V and J ends, which lost 1 base and 4 bases, there was a span of 11 bases. CDR3 sequence: CASSLPGEGTGELFF. The DNA of the CDR3 is TGCGCCAGCAGCTTGCCAGGGGAAGGCACCGGGGAGCTGTTTTTT.

A note on this clonotype: This sequence may be a read error, since a much larger clone differs from it by one base. The V gene is TRBV20-1, the J gene TRBJ1-1, with no clear D. This CDR3 contains 14 residues. The V gene lost 0 bases and the J gene lost 6 bases, with 14 bases spanning the gap. Germline CDR1 DFQATT, CDR2 SNEGSKA (reference sequence). CDR3 sequence (DNA): TGCAGTGCTAGAGATCCGACGGGTTCGGCTGAAGCTTTCTTT. Its protein product is CSARDPTGSAEAFF.

This clonotype was found a few times. With a much larger clone just one base away, this may be a read error. The V gene is TRBV7-7, the J gene TRBJ2-3; D not resolved. The CDR3 is 13 amino acids. Germline assignment: CDR1 SSHAT and CDR2 FNYEAQ (reference sequence). CDR3 nucleotide sequence: TGTGCTAGCAGCCTCCTCCTGACAGATACGCAGTATTTT. It translates to CASSLLLTDTQYF.

The V call is TRBV6-2 or TRBV6-3, the J call TRBJ2-1, with D tentatively TRBD2 (6 bases). The CDR3 runs 13 residues. The V end lost 6 bases, the J end lost 7 bases, and 13 bases lay between the germline ends. In germline, CDR1 is MNHEY, CDR2 SVGEGT. The CDR3 nucleotides read TGTGCCAGCAGACCGACTAGTTTTAATGAGCAGTTCTTC. Protein sequence: CASRPTSFNEQFF.

This sequence joins TRBV7-2 and TRBJ2-1; D uncertain. Germline V gene sequence: CDR1 SGHTA, CDR2 FQGNSA. The CDR3 has 12 amino acids. Deletions cut 6 bases from V and 6 bases from J, with 9 bases between. This CDR3 reads CASRKTVNEQFF. The CDR3 nucleotides read TGTGCCAGCAGAAAGACCGTCAATGAGCAGTTCTTC.

This clonotype was found a few times. The rearrangement links TRBV7-3 to TRBJ2-1; D may be TRBD2 (7 bases). Trimming shortened V by 5 bases and J by 6 bases, and 14 bases separated the two germline ends. Germline CDR1 is SGHTA and CDR2 is FQGTGA. This CDR3 spans 14 amino acids. For the CDR3, the DNA is TGTGCCAGCAGCGCGGGGGCGGGATCCAATGAGCAGTTCTTC. Its protein product is CASSAGAGSNEQFF.